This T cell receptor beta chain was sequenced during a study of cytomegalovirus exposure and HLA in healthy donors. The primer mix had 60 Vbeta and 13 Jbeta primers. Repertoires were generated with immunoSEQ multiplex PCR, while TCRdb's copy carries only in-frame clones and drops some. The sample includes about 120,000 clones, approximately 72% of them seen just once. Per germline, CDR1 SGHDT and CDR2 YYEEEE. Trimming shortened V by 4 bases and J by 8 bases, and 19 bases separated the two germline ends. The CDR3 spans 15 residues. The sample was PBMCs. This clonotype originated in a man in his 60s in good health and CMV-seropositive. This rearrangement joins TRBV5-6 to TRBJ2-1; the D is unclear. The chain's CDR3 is CASSLPQAYGDEQFF. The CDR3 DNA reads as TGTGCCAGCAGCCTCCCTCAGGCTTACGGCGATGAGCAGTTCTTC.